The rows below give T cell receptor beta chains drawn from one sample of a study of tumor-infiltrating lymphocytes in primary liver carcinoma. TCRdb re-called the multiplex PCR reads with MiXCR, one entry per CDR3 protein. The table shows 50,000 to 65,000 distinct CDR3 sequences, with about two thirds occurring only once. The sample comprised liver tumor tissue from sampling region 4. These receptors originate from a man aged 35 to 55 with primary liver carcinoma and hepatitis B virus infection. Each CDR3 is given with its conserved first and last residue. Each record gives: J gene, CDR3 length, V gene, clone size, D gene, CDR3 protein, CDR3 DNA. D genes are given only for firm matches. The listing skips clone size in some rows; elsewhere it reads once, few, many or a size class.

j_gene: TRBJ2-1; len: 16; v_gene: TRBV11-2; abundance: -; d_gene: TRBD2; CDR3aa: CASSTSLAGGYNEQFF; CDR3nt: TGTGCCAGCAGCACCTCTCTAGCGGGAGGATACAATGAGCAGTTCTTC
j_gene: TRBJ1-1; len: 15; v_gene: TRBV11-3; abundance: -; d_gene: TRBD1; CDR3aa: CASSLGQGATVEASF; CDR3nt: TGTGCCAGCAGCCTGGGACAGGGGGCGACGGTTGAAGCTTCCTTT
j_gene: TRBJ1-4; len: 13; v_gene: TRBV30; abundance: many; d_gene: -; CDR3aa: CAWNRAESEKPFF; CDR3nt: TGTGCCTGGAATAGGGCAGAGAGTGAAAAACCGTTTTTT
j_gene: TRBJ2-5; len: 13; v_gene: TRBV11-1; abundance: many; d_gene: -; CDR3aa: CVSNSTRGGTQYF; CDR3nt: TGTGTCAGCAACAGTACTAGAGGCGGGACCCAGTACTTC
j_gene: TRBJ2-5; len: 12; v_gene: TRBV29-1; abundance: -; d_gene: -; CDR3aa: CSGTTDQETQYF; CDR3nt: TGCAGCGGAACGACAGACCAAGAGACCCAGTACTTC
j_gene: TRBJ2-7; len: 14; v_gene: TRBV6-5; abundance: once; d_gene: TRBD2; CDR3aa: CAGSYGAGVGWLYF; CDR3nt: TGTGCCGGCAGTTACGGAGCGGGAGTGGGCTGGCTGTACTTC
j_gene: TRBJ2-1; len: 18; v_gene: TRBV5-1; abundance: -; d_gene: TRBD2; CDR3aa: CASNSTGLAGAVNNEHFF; CDR3nt: TGCGCCAGCAACTCTACCGGACTAGCGGGAGCAGTGAACAATGAGCACTTCTTC
j_gene: TRBJ2-7; len: 16; v_gene: TRBV11-2; abundance: -; d_gene: TRBD2; CDR3aa: CASNLGLVRSPYEQYF; CDR3nt: TGTGCCAGCAACTTGGGACTAGTGCGAAGCCCATACGAGCAGTACTTC
j_gene: TRBJ2-7; len: 14; v_gene: TRBV10-1; abundance: -; d_gene: -; CDR3aa: CAIPQGRGLYEQYF; CDR3nt: TGCGCCATCCCACAAGGACGGGGGCTGTACGAGCAGTACTTC
j_gene: TRBJ1-1; len: 12; v_gene: TRBV30; abundance: -; d_gene: -; CDR3aa: CARDREGTEPFF; CDR3nt: TGTGCCCGGGACCGGGAAGGCACTGAACCTTTCTTT
j_gene: TRBJ1-1; len: 15; v_gene: TRBV30; abundance: -; d_gene: -; CDR3aa: CAWLVQWGGGTEAYF; CDR3nt: -
j_gene: TRBJ2-5; len: 17; v_gene: TRBV6-7; abundance: few; d_gene: TRBD2; CDR3aa: CASSYSSYLAGEEAQYF; CDR3nt: TGTGCCAGCAGTTACTCGAGTTATCTAGCGGGAGAAGAGGCCCAGTACTTC
j_gene: TRBJ1-1; len: 12; v_gene: TRBV29-1; abundance: -; d_gene: -; CDR3aa: CSVDGAIREALF; CDR3nt: TGCAGCGTTGACGGGGCTATCAGGGAGGCTCTCTTT
j_gene: TRBJ1-6; len: 13; v_gene: TRBV28; abundance: many; d_gene: -; CDR3aa: CASSLGRNSPLHF; CDR3nt: TGTGCCAGCAGTTTAGGCCGAAATTCACCCCTCCACTTT
j_gene: TRBJ2-7; len: 14; v_gene: TRBV4-2; abundance: -; d_gene: -; CDR3aa: CASSQGHCDYEQYF; CDR3nt: TGTGCCAGCAGCCAAGGACATTGTGACTACGAGCAGTACTTC
j_gene: TRBJ2-3; len: 20; v_gene: TRBV11-2; abundance: -; d_gene: TRBD1; CDR3aa: CASSLGSGQADTISTDTQYF; CDR3nt: TGTGCCAGCAGCTTAGGGTCGGGACAGGCAGACACTATTAGCACAGATACGCAGTATTTT
j_gene: TRBJ2-5; len: 14; v_gene: TRBV10-1; abundance: few; d_gene: -; CDR3aa: CASSETVTSETQYF; CDR3nt: TGCGCCAGCAGTGAAACCGTAACCTCGGAGACCCAGTACTTC
j_gene: TRBJ1-2; len: 13; v_gene: TRBV5-5; abundance: -; d_gene: -; CDR3aa: CACSSHKNYGYTF; CDR3nt: TGTGCCTGCAGCTCCCACAAAAACTATGGCTACACCTTC
j_gene: TRBJ2-3; len: 15; v_gene: TRBV11-2; abundance: -; d_gene: TRBD2; CDR3aa: CAISTGTSGTDTQYF; CDR3nt: TGCGCCATCAGCACCGGGACTAGCGGCACAGATACTCAGTATTTT
j_gene: TRBJ2-1; len: 15; v_gene: TRBV28; abundance: many; d_gene: TRBD2; CDR3aa: CASSLLLAGGGEQFF; CDR3nt: TGTGCCAGCAGTTTACTTCTAGCGGGAGGTGGGGAGCAGTTCTTC
j_gene: TRBJ1-1; len: 16; v_gene: TRBV11-2; abundance: many; d_gene: -; CDR3aa: CAISPLPDTMNTEAFF; CDR3nt: TGTGCCATCAGCCCTTTACCGGACACCATGAACACTGAAGCTTTCTTT
j_gene: TRBJ2-7; len: 19; v_gene: TRBV12-3/TRBV12-4; abundance: many; d_gene: TRBD2; CDR3aa: CASSFSRVKRERLSYEQYF; CDR3nt: TGTGCCAGCAGTTTCTCAAGGGTGAAGCGGGAGCGTTTATCCTACGAGCAGTACTTC
j_gene: TRBJ2-7; len: 17; v_gene: TRBV4-2; abundance: few; d_gene: TRBD2; CDR3aa: CASSQAGGQFSSYEQYF; CDR3nt: TGTGCCAGCAGCCAAGCGGGGGGTCAGTTTAGCTCCTACGAGCAGTACTTC
j_gene: TRBJ2-7; len: 14; v_gene: TRBV11-2; abundance: -; d_gene: -; CDR3aa: CASSSNRNPYKQYF; CDR3nt: TGTGCCAGCAGCTCTAACAGGAACCCCTACAAGCAGTACTTC
j_gene: TRBJ2-5; len: 15; v_gene: TRBV29-1; abundance: -; d_gene: TRBD2; CDR3aa: CSVSGTSGSRETQHF; CDR3nt: TGCAGCGTTAGTGGGACTAGCGGGAGTAGGGAGACCCAGCACTTC
j_gene: TRBJ1-5; len: 15; v_gene: TRBV12-3/TRBV12-4; abundance: -; d_gene: -; CDR3aa: CASTRGIVINQPQHF; CDR3nt: TGTGCCAGCACGCGGGGCATCGTAATAAATCAGCCCCAGCATTTT
j_gene: TRBJ1-4; len: 14; v_gene: TRBV6-1; abundance: many; d_gene: -; CDR3aa: CASREKEIWEKLFF; CDR3nt: TGTGCCAGCAGGGAAAAAGAAATTTGGGAAAAACTGTTTTTT
j_gene: TRBJ2-1; len: 14; v_gene: TRBV5-4; abundance: -; d_gene: -; CDR3aa: CAGGRGAGDNEQFF; CDR3nt: TGTGCCGGCGGTCGGGGGGCGGGAGACAATGAGCAGTTCTTC
j_gene: TRBJ2-2; len: 16; v_gene: TRBV10-3; abundance: -; d_gene: -; CDR3aa: CAISECKGPNTEELFF; CDR3nt: TGTGCCATCAGTGAGTGTAAAGGGCCGAACACCGAGGAGCTGTTTTTT
j_gene: TRBJ1-1; len: 13; v_gene: TRBV10-3; abundance: -; d_gene: -; CDR3aa: CAIRAGENTEAFF; CDR3nt: TGTGCCATCAGGGCAGGGGAAAACACTGAAGCTTTCTTT
j_gene: TRBJ2-6; len: 18; v_gene: TRBV7-8; abundance: -; d_gene: TRBD2; CDR3aa: CASSLPGLDFPGANILTF; CDR3nt: TGTGCCAGCAGCCTTCCGGGACTAGACTTTCCTGGGGCCAACATCCTGACTTTC
j_gene: TRBJ2-1; len: 11; v_gene: TRBV11-2; abundance: -; d_gene: -; CDR3aa: CVSSLGWEQFF; CDR3nt: TGTGTCAGCAGCTTGGGGTGGGAGCAGTTCTTC
j_gene: TRBJ2-6; len: 14; v_gene: TRBV4-3; abundance: -; d_gene: -; CDR3aa: CANSQGFGANVLTF; CDR3nt: TGCGCCAACAGCCAGGGTTTCGGGGCCAACGTCCTGACTTTC
j_gene: TRBJ2-7; len: 13; v_gene: TRBV6-2/TRBV6-3; abundance: -; d_gene: -; CDR3aa: CATSYSLTLEQYF; CDR3nt: TGTGCCACCAGTTACTCTCTGACTTTAGAACAGTACTTC
j_gene: TRBJ2-1; len: 15; v_gene: TRBV11-3; abundance: once; d_gene: -; CDR3aa: CASSAGTRETNEQFF; CDR3nt: TGCGCCAGCAGCGCCGGGACCAGAGAGACTAATGAGCAGTTCTTC
j_gene: TRBJ2-2; len: 15; v_gene: TRBV6-5; abundance: -; d_gene: -; CDR3aa: CTTRVTAMNTGELFF; CDR3nt: TGTACCACCAGGGTGACAGCCATGAACACCGGGGAGCTGTTTTTT
j_gene: TRBJ2-1; len: 14; v_gene: TRBV28; abundance: -; d_gene: -; CDR3aa: CTSSLGTSDNEQFF; CDR3nt: TGTACCAGCAGTTTAGGGACCAGCGACAATGAGCAGTTCTTC
j_gene: TRBJ2-7; len: 16; v_gene: TRBV6-5; abundance: -; d_gene: -; CDR3aa: CASRSGQTASFYEQYF; CDR3nt: TGTGCCAGTAGGTCCGGACAGACAGCATCCTTTTACGAGCAGTACTTC
j_gene: TRBJ2-7; len: 12; v_gene: TRBV25-1; abundance: many; d_gene: -; CDR3aa: CATHGHAYEQYF; CDR3nt: TGTGCCACCCATGGGCATGCCTACGAGCAGTACTTC
j_gene: TRBJ2-3; len: 15; v_gene: TRBV6-5; abundance: -; d_gene: TRBD2; CDR3aa: CASSPGLAGTDTQYF; CDR3nt: TGTGCCAGCAGTCCAGGACTAGCGGGAACAGATACGCAGTATTTT
j_gene: TRBJ2-7; len: 16; v_gene: TRBV6-5; abundance: -; d_gene: -; CDR3aa: CASRSGHAASFYEQYF; CDR3nt: TGTGCCAGCAGGTCCGGACATGCGGCATCCTTTTACGAGCAGTACTTC
j_gene: TRBJ2-3; len: 14; v_gene: TRBV5-4; abundance: -; d_gene: -; CDR3aa: CASSEKDGTDAQYF; CDR3nt: TGTGCCAGCAGCGAGAAGGACGGCACAGATGCACAGTATTTT
j_gene: TRBJ2-5; len: 16; v_gene: TRBV11-2; abundance: -; d_gene: -; CDR3aa: CTCSQTPGGGKETQYF; CDR3nt: TGTACCTGCAGCCAAACTCCTGGCGGAGGGAAGGAGACCCAGTACTTC
j_gene: TRBJ2-7; len: 19; v_gene: TRBV12-3/TRBV12-4; abundance: once; d_gene: TRBD1; CDR3aa: CASSLVRGFAQGIDYEQYF; CDR3nt: TGTGCCAGCAGTTTGGTCCGAGGGTTTGCACAGGGGATTGATTACGAGCAGTACTTC
j_gene: TRBJ2-1; len: 16; v_gene: TRBV28; abundance: -; d_gene: -; CDR3aa: CASSPRTIGLYNERFF; CDR3nt: TGTGCCAGCAGTCCACGGACTATCGGACTGTACAATGAGCGGTTCTTC
j_gene: TRBJ2-6; len: 18; v_gene: TRBV6-1; abundance: once; d_gene: TRBD2; CDR3aa: CASSERGMTSSGPNVLTF; CDR3nt: TGTGCCAGCAGTGAACGGGGGATGACTAGCTCTGGGCCCAACGTCCTGACTTTC
j_gene: TRBJ1-5; len: 15; v_gene: TRBV5-4; abundance: few; d_gene: TRBD1; CDR3aa: CASSSGTGGNQPQHF; CDR3nt: TGTGCCAGCAGCTCTGGGACAGGGGGCAATCAGCCCCAGCATTTT